This section outlines one TCR beta chain sequence together with its context. Its antigen is unknown. Base qualities are not at hand, and no much larger clone is one base apart. TCRbeta CDR3 regions were amplified from genomic DNA by means of the immunoSEQ Assay, a bias-controlled multiplex PCR. On the authors' methods: The number of nucleated cells in each sample was estimated from the amplification of reference gene primers within the assay. To quantify the absolute abundance of each unique TCRbeta CDR3 rearrangement, sequence reads were collapsed and filtered. For each sample, productive Simpson clonality was calculated as the square root of Simpson's diversity index across productive rearrangements. This is the immuneACCESS table as TCRdb keeps it, with only in-frame sequences that have V and J called. A part of the clones is gone; compared with another copy, unresolved V genes explain less than half, and the rest is unexplained. The V and J calls and clone size are taken from that table; D and trimming were inferred from the DNA. The sample table contains roughly 190,000 clones; only one count was recorded for approximately 90% of them. Around 6% of the sample comes from the top ten.

The data are from a study of blood T cell repertoires in COVID-19 (dated by TCRdb to between 2020 and 2021). For the wider study: Collaborator samples came from the United States, Italy and Spain and covered acute and convalescent phases of COVID-19. The material from the prospective study consisted of cDNA or gDNA derived from T cells, B-cell-depleted T cells, or PBMCs. Subjects who had been exposed to COVID-19, were actively infected with it, or had recovered from it provided the deeply sampled blood TCRbeta repertoires that made up the dataset. The repertoires were released in a freely available public database intended as a resource for research on the immune response to SARS-CoV-2. Samples came from the ongoing ImmuneRACE study (first 160 participants) plus 1,254 subjects from 6 global collaborators. Nearly every sample came with metadata listing a de-identified subject ID, COVID-19 status, age in years and sex. Where available, HLA class I and class II types were taken from metadata supplied by the sample provider and were not determined by assay-based typing. Findings and caveats that apply to the study as a whole: The amount of clinical and demographic metadata varied by source and participant and was provided uncurated.

Between the V and J ends, shortened by 2 bases and 12 bases respectively, the junction contains 10 bases. The CDR3 runs 12 residues from the cysteine to the phenylalanine. Just the 36-base CDR3 DNA is kept, in frame starting at base 1. As encoded in the germline V gene, CDR1 is SNHLY while CDR2 is FYNNEI. Each collaborating institution followed its own protocols to collect whole blood in K2EDTA tubes. For TCRbeta analysis, collaborators shipped samples as frozen whole blood, isolated PBMCs, or DNA extracted from either of those sample types. Source material: peripheral blood. The V and J segments used are TRBV2 and TRBJ1-4; the D gene is perhaps TRBD1, on 6 matching bases. The sequence derives from a man aged 40-50 years with active or convalescent COVID-19. The DNA is as follows: TGTGCCAGCAGTGAATCAGGGGTAGAACTGTTTTTT. This yields the protein CASSESGVELFF.